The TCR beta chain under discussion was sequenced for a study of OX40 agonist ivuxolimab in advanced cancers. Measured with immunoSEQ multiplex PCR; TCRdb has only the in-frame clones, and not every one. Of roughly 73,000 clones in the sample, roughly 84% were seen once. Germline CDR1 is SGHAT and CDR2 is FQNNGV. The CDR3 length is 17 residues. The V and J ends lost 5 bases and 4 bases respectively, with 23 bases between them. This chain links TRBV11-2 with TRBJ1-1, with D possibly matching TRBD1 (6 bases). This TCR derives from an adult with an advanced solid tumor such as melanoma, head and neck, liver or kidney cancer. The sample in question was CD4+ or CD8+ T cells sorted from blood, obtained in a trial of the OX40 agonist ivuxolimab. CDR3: CASSRGGLGGTGTEAFF. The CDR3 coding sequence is TGTGCCAGCAGCCGGGGAGGATTAGGGGGGACGGGCACTGAAGCTTTCTTT.